This T cell receptor beta chain appears in the sequencing data of a study of shared clonotypes between healthy human individuals. Study outcomes and limitations: In general, naive subsets displayed greater estimated richness than memory subsets did. Sampling used blood alone; tissue repertoires probably differ.

To note about this clone: Its antigen is unknown.

Under the authors' procedure: ImmunoSEQ yielded junction-only sequences lacking quality scores, so filtering differed. Measured with immunoSEQ multiplex PCR; TCRdb has only the in-frame clones, and not every one. D and trimming come from the DNA, and the V and J calls and clone size come from that table. The repertoire consists of about 2 million clones, with 85% to 95% occurring once and the leading ten covering more than 0.1%. Material: naive CD4+ T cells sorted from blood. The subset: CD45RA+ positively selected. The sequence was obtained from a man aged 18 to 29 in good health.

This CDR3 reads CASKQGPTDTQYF. As DNA, the CDR3 is TGTGCCAGTAAACAGGGACCCACAGATACGCAGTATTTT. V and J are TRBV5-4 and TRBJ2-3; weak D call: TRBD1 (6 bases). The CDR3 has 13 residues. The V gene lost 8 bases and the J gene lost 2 bases, with 12 bases spanning the gap. The germline CDR1 and CDR2 sequences are SGHNT and YYREEE (reference sequence).